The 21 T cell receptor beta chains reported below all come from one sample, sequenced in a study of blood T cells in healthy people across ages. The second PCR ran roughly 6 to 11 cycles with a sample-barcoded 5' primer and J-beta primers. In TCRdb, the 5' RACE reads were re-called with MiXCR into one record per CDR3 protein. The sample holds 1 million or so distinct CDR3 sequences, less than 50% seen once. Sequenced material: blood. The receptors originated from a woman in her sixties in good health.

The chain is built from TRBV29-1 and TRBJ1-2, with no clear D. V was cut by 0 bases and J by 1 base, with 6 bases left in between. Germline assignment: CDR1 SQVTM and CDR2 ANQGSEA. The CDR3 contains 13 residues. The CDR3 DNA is TGCAGCGTTGAAGAGGAGATTAACTATGGCTACACCTTC. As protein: CSVEEEINYGYTF.

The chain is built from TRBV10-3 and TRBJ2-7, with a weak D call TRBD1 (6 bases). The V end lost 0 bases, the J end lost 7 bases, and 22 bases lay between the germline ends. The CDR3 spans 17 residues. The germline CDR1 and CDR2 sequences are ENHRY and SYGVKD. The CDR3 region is CAISESVGDFTGIEQYF. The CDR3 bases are TGTGCCATCAGTGAGTCTGTGGGAGATTTTACAGGGATAGAGCAGTACTTC.

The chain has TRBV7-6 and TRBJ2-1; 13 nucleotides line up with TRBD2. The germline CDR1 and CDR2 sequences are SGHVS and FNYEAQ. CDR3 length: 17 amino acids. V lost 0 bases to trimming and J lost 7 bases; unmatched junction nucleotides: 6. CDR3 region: CASSLAGLAGVMNEQFF. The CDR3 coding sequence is TGTGCCAGCAGCTTAGCCGGACTAGCGGGAGTTATGAATGAGCAGTTCTTC.

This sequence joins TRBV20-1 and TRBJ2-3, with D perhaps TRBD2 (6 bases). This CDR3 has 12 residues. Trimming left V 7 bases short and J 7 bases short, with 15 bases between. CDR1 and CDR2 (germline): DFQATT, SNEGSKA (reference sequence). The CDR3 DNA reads TGCAGTGTTGCGGCCGGGGGAAATACGCAGTATTTT. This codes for CSVAAGGNTQYF.

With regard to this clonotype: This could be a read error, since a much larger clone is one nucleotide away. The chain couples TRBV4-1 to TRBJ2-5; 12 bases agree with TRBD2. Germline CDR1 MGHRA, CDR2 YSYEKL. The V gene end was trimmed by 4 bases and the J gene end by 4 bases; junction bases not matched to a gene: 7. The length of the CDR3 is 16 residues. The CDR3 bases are TGCGCCAGCAGCCCCCCAGGACTAGCGGGACGAGAGACCCAGTACTTC. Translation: CASSPPGLAGRETQYF.

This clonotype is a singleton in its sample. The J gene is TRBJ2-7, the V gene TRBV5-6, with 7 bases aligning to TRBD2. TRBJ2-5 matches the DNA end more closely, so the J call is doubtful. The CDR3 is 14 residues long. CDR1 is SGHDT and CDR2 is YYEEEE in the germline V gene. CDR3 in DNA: TGTGCCAGCAGCTTGGGACTAGCTTACGAGACCCAGTACTTC. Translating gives CASSLGLAYETQYF.

CDR3 protein: CASSDGYSYNEQFF. The CDR3 DNA sequence: TGTGCCAGCAGTGACGGTTACTCCTACAATGAGCAGTTCTTC. The V gene is TRBV25-1, the J gene TRBJ2-1; D remains unclear. Deletions cut 3 bases from V and 0 bases from J, with 6 bases between. CDR3 length: 14 residues. CDR1 is MGHDK, CDR2 SYGVNS, per germline. Full variable domain (missing parts from reference TRBV25-1 and TRBJ2-1): EADIYQTPRYLVIGTGKKITLECSQTMGHDKMYWYQQDPGMELHLIHYSYGVNSTEKGDLSSESTVSRIRTEHFPLTLESARPSHTSQYLCASSDGYSYNEQFFGPGTRLTVL.

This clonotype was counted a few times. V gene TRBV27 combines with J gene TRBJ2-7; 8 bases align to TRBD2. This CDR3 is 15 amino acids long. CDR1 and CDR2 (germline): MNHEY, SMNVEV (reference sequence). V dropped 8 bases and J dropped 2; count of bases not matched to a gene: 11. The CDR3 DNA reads TGTGCCAGCCGATCAACTAGCGGACCCACCTACGAGCAGTACTTC. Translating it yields CASRSTSGPTYEQYF.

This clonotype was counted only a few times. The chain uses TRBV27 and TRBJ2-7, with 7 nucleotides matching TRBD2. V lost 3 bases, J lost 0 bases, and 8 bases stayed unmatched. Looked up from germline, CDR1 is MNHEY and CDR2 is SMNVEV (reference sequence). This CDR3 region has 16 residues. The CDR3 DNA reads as TGTGCCAGCAGTTTGTGGGCCGGGAGGCCCTCCTACGAGCAGTACTTC. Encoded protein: CASSLWAGRPSYEQYF.

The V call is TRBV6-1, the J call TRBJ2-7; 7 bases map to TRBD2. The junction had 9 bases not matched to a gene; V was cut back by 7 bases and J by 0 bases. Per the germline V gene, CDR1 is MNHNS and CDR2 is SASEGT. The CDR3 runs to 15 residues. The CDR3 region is CASIIVGTTSYEQYF. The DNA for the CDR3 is TGTGCCAGCATCATTGTAGGGACTACCTCCTACGAGCAGTACTTC.

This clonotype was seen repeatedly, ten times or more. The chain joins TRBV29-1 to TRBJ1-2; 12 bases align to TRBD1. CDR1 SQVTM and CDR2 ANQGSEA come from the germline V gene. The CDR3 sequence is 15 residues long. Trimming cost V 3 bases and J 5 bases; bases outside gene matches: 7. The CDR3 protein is CSVEPGDRGLYGYTF. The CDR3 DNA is TGCAGCGTTGAGCCAGGGGACAGGGGGCTTTATGGCTACACCTTC. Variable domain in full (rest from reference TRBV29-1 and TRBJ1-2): SAVISQKPSRDICQRGTSLTIQCQVDSQVTMMFWYRQQPGQSLTLIATANQGSEATYESGFVIDKFPISRPNLTFSTLTVSNMSPEDSSIYLCSVEPGDRGLYGYTFGSGTRLTVV.

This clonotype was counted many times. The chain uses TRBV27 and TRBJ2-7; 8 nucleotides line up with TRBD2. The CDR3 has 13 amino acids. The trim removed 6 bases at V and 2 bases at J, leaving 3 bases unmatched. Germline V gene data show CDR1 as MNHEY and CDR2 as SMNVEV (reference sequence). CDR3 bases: TGTGCCAGCAGCCCCGGGAGGGCCTACGAGCAGTACTTC. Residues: CASSPGRAYEQYF.

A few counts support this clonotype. The CDR3 loop is CASRGQGEHNEKLFF. The CDR3 DNA follows: TGTGCCAGCCGGGGCCAGGGGGAGCATAATGAAAAACTGTTTTTT. J is TRBJ1-4 and V is TRBV27, with 7 nucleotides matching TRBD1. The V gene end was trimmed by 8 bases and the J gene end by 4 bases; junction bases not matched to a gene: 10. The CDR3 consists of 15 residues. Germline V lookup: CDR1 MNHEY, CDR2 SMNVEV (reference sequence).

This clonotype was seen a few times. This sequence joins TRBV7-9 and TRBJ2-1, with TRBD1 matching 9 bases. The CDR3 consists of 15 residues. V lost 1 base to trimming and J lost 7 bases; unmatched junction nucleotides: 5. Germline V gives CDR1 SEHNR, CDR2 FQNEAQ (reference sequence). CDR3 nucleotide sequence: TGTGCCAGCAGCTTAGAAGGGACAGGGAAGAATGAGCAGTTCTTC. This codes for CASSLEGTGKNEQFF.

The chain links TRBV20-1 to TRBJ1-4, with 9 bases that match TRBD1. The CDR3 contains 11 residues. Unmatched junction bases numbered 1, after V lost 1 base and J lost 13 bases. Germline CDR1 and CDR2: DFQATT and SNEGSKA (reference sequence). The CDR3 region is CSARGTGALFF. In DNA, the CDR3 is TGCAGTGCTAGAGGGACAGGGGCACTGTTTTTT.

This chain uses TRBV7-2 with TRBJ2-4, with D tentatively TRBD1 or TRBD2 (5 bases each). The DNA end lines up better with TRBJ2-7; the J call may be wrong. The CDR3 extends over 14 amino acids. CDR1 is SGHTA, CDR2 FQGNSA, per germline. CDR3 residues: CASSDRRGRYEQYF. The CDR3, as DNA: TGTGCCAGCAGCGATCGACGGGGCCGGTACGAGCAGTACTTC.

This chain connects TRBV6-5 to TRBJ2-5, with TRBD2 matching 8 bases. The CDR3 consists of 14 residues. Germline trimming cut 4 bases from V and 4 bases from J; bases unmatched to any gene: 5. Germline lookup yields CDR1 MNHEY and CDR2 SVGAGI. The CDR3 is CASSSGTRGETQYF. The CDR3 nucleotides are TGTGCCAGCAGTTCCGGGACTAGAGGAGAGACCCAGTACTTC.

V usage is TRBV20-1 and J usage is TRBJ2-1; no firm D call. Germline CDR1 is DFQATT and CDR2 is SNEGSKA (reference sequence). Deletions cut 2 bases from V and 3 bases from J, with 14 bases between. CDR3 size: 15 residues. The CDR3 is CSARPGRWGYNEQFF. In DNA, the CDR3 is TGCAGTGCTAGACCCGGACGCTGGGGCTACAATGAGCAGTTCTTC.

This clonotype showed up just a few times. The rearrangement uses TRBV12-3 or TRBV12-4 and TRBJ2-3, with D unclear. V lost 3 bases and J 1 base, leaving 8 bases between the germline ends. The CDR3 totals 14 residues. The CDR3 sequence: CASSFSSGTDTQYF. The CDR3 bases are TGTGCCAGCAGTTTTAGTTCAGGCACAGATACGCAGTATTTT.

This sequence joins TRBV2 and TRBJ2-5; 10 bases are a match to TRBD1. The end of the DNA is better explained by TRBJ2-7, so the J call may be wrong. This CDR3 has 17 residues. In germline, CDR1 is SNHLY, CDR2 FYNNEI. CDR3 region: CASSELGKGQGPHEQYF. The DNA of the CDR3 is TGTGCCAGCAGTGAATTGGGTAAGGGACAGGGGCCTCACGAGCAGTACTTC.

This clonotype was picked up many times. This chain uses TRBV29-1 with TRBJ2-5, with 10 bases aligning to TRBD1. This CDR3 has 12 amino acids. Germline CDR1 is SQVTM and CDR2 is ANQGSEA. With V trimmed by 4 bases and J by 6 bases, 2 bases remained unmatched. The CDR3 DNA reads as TGCAGCGTTGGGGGACAGGGGAAGACCCAGTACTTC. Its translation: CSVGGQGKTQYF.